The 23 T cell receptor beta chains given below trace back to one sample, sequenced in a study of type 1 regulatory T cells. Their recognized antigens are unknown. TCRdb analysed the reads with MiXCR anew, one entry per CDR3 protein. The table includes about 42,000 distinct CDR3 sequences, 9% to 15% detected once. Specimen: cultured non-Tr1 T cells, either the whole culture or a sorted T cell fraction (not recorded which). The receptor set was obtained from a human donor in good health.

Concerning this clonotype itself: A clone one base away is much larger, so this may be a read error. CDR3 sequence reads: CSASDRGLNTEAFF. The CDR3 DNA reads TGCAGTGCTTCAGACAGGGGGCTGAACACTGAAGCTTTCTTT. This chain links TRBV20-1 with TRBJ1-1; TRBD1 matches 10 bases. Germline V CDR1 and CDR2: DFQATT, SNEGSKA (reference sequence). V was clipped by 5 bases and J by 0 bases; unmatched bases: 3. This CDR3 has 14 amino acids.

In its sample, this clonotype was seen many times. CDR3 in DNA: TGCAGTGCCCAAGTCCCGGGAGCCAAAAACATTCAGTACTTC. This codes for CSAQVPGAKNIQYF. This rearrangement joins TRBV20-1 to TRBJ2-4; D call uncertain. CDR1 DFQATT and CDR2 SNEGSKA come from the germline V gene (reference sequence). This CDR3 contains 14 residues. V lost 6 bases, J lost 0 bases, and 12 bases lay in between.

This clonotype has ten or more counts. This chain links TRBV20-1 with TRBJ2-7, with D tentatively TRBD1 or TRBD2 (5 bases each). This CDR3 has 16 amino acids. Trimming stripped 1 base from V and 3 bases from J, with 19 bases between. Germline V lookup: CDR1 DFQATT, CDR2 SNEGSKA (reference sequence). The CDR3, as DNA: TGCAGTGCTAGAGGAGGCACTAGAGCGAGGGGCTACGAGCAGTACTTC. Translating gives CSARGGTRARGYEQYF.

This clonotype has a handful of counts. This sequence joins TRBV27 and TRBJ1-2; D is unresolved. Between the trimmed V and J ends, which lost 4 bases and 10 bases, there was a span of 16 bases. This CDR3 is built from 13 residues. Per germline, CDR1 MNHEY and CDR2 SMNVEV (reference sequence). CDR3 amino acids: CASSSGVRNYYTF. The CDR3 DNA follows: TGTGCCAGCAGTTCTGGTGTTCGGAATTACTACACCTTC.

In this sample, this clonotype turned up many times. The J gene is TRBJ1-2, the V gene TRBV5-8, with 7 bases identical to TRBD1. The V segment lost 4 bases and the J segment 4 bases; nucleotides outside the gene matches: 7. Germline CDR1 is SGHTS and CDR2 is YDEGEE. CDR3 length equals 14 residues. CDR3 loop: CASSTPGGFYGYTF. The CDR3 coding sequence is TGTGCCAGCAGCACGCCAGGGGGATTCTATGGCTACACCTTC.

This clonotype has ten or more counts. The CDR3 DNA reads TGTGCCAGCAGCCGAGAAGGGGGCAGGGCCGGAAACACCATATATTTT. Translated: CASSREGGRAGNTIYF. J is TRBJ1-3 and V is TRBV7-9; TRBD1 matches 7 bases. CDR3 size: 16 residues. Trimming took 5 bases from V and 4 from J; bases not matched to a gene: 11. In germline, CDR1 is SEHNR, CDR2 FQNEAQ (reference sequence).

This clonotype has at least ten counts. This chain links TRBV12-3 or TRBV12-4 with TRBJ1-1; D not resolved. This CDR3 is built from 15 residues. V was shortened by 4 bases and J by 0 bases, with 12 bases between the two germline ends. The CDR3 loop reads CASSYRREMNTEAFF. The CDR3 nucleotides are TGTGCCAGCAGTTACAGACGGGAGATGAACACTGAAGCTTTCTTT.

This clonotype was seen repeatedly, ten times or more. The rearrangement uses TRBV6-2 or TRBV6-3 and TRBJ2-1, with no clear D. The CDR3 is 14 amino acids. CDR1 is MNHEY, CDR2 SVGEGT, per germline. V lost 0 bases and J 4 bases, leaving 7 bases between the germline ends. In DNA form, the CDR3 reads TGTGCCAGCAGTTACTCGGTCGTATACAATGAGCAGTTCTTC. Protein: CASSYSVVYNEQFF.

Ten or more counts support this clonotype. The CDR3: CASSFSGSTYEQYF. The CDR3 region has the DNA TGTGCCAGCAGCTTTAGCGGGAGCACCTACGAGCAGTACTTC. The chain couples TRBV7-8 to TRBJ2-7; the match to TRBD2 covers 9 bases. CDR3 length: 14 residues. The V and J ends lost 3 bases and 2 bases, in that order; junction bases with no gene match: 2. Looked up from germline, CDR1 is SGHVS and CDR2 is FQNEAQ.

This clonotype was counted a few times. The V call is TRBV10-3, the J call TRBJ2-3; TRBD1 matches at 7 bases. With V trimmed by 0 bases and J by 4 bases, 4 bases remained unmatched. Germline V gene sequence: CDR1 ENHRY, CDR2 SYGVKD. This CDR3 has 15 residues. The CDR3 spells CAISESATGSDTQYF. The CDR3 DNA follows: TGTGCCATCAGTGAGTCGGCGACAGGGTCAGATACGCAGTATTTT.

The CDR3 DNA reads as TGCAGTCCGAGGCTCCTCACAGATACGCAGTATTTT. Amino acid sequence: CSPRLLTDTQYF. The rearrangement uses TRBV20-1 and TRBJ2-3; D unresolved. The V gene's germline CDR1 is DFQATT and CDR2 SNEGSKA (reference sequence). V dropped 8 bases and J dropped 2 bases, with 11 bases sitting between them. The CDR3 contains 12 residues.

Ten or more counts support this clonotype. The chain combines TRBV27 with TRBJ2-7, with 7 bases fitting TRBD1. Germline values: CDR1 MNHEY, CDR2 SMNVEV (reference sequence). The J segment lost 1 base and the V segment lost 5 bases, leaving 11 bases of the junction unmatched. The CDR3 runs 16 residues. CDR3 nucleotides: TGTGCCAGCAGTACCGCCCGACAGGGAAGGTCCTACGAGCAGTACTTC. It encodes CASSTARQGRSYEQYF.

This clonotype appeared many times. The V and J genes are TRBV6-1 and TRBJ1-6; TRBD1 is a possible D gene (6 bases). CDR1 is MNHNS and CDR2 is SASEGT in the germline V gene. Trimming left V 2 bases short and J 10 bases short, with 12 bases between. The CDR3 covers 14 residues. Here the CDR3 reads CASSEQGKSSPLHF. For the CDR3, the DNA is TGTGCCAGCAGTGAACAGGGGAAGTCATCACCCCTCCACTTT.

This clonotype was counted at least ten times. The V call is TRBV29-1, the J call TRBJ2-3, with D perhaps matching TRBD1 (6 bases). Trimming pared 5 bases from V and 1 base from J, leaving 10 bases between. Germline-derived CDR1 and CDR2 are SQVTM and ANQGSEA. The CDR3 spans 13 residues. The CDR3 protein is CSVTGSGTDTQYF. The CDR3 DNA follows: TGCAGCGTTACAGGGTCGGGCACAGATACGCAGTATTTT.

The chain uses TRBV5-1 and TRBJ1-6, with a possible D match to TRBD1 (5 bases). The CDR3 is 15 amino acids. Trimming pared 0 bases from V and 7 bases from J, leaving 11 bases between. The germline gives CDR1 SGHRS, CDR2 YFSETQ. The CDR3 region has the DNA TGCGCCAGCAGCTTGGCCGGGACGGAGAATTCACCCCTCCACTTT. Amino acids: CASSLAGTENSPLHF. Filled out from reference TRBV5-1 and TRBJ1-6, the complete variable domain reads KAGVTQTPRYLIKTRGQQVTLSCSPISGHRSVSWYQQTPGQGLQFLFEYFSETQRNKGNFPGRFSGRQFSNSRSEMNVSTLELGDSALYLCASSLAGTENSPLHFGNGTRLTVT.

This clonotype was seen at least ten times. The rearrangement joins TRBV20-1 to TRBJ2-3, with D perhaps matching TRBD2 (5 bases). V dropped 5 bases and J dropped 0 bases, with 15 bases sitting between them. In germline, CDR1 is DFQATT, CDR2 SNEGSKA (reference sequence). The CDR3 consists of 15 residues. The DNA of the CDR3 is TGCAGTGCTCTGTATACTAGAACTAGCACAGATACGCAGTATTTT. This codes for CSALYTRTSTDTQYF.

The V gene is TRBV19, the J gene TRBJ2-3, with D possibly matching TRBD1 (6 bases). Trimming left V 6 bases short and J 1 base short, with 11 bases between. In germline, CDR1 is LNHDA, CDR2 SQIVND (reference sequence). CDR3 length: 14 residues. CDR3: CASRQGPGTDTQYF. In nucleotides, the CDR3 is TGTGCCAGTAGACAGGGACCAGGCACAGATACGCAGTATTTT.

This clonotype was observed a handful of times. The CDR3 here is CASSPQQGWDAEAFF. The DNA for the CDR3 is TGTGCCAGCAGTCCGCAACAGGGGTGGGACGCTGAAGCTTTCTTT. The chain is built from TRBV12-3 or TRBV12-4 and TRBJ1-1; 7 bases align to TRBD1. The V and J ends lost 5 bases and 6 bases, in that order; junction bases with no gene match: 12. The CDR3 consists of 15 residues.

This clonotype was observed many times. The DNA for the CDR3 is TGCAGCGTCGGGACCGAAGGAGAGACCCAGTACTTC. Translated, it gives CSVGTEGETQYF. This chain links TRBV29-1 with TRBJ2-5; perhaps D is TRBD1 or TRBD2 (5 bases each). Germline CDR1 SQVTM, CDR2 ANQGSEA. The V and J ends lost 6 bases and 4 bases respectively, with 12 bases between them. The CDR3 length is 12 residues.

This clonotype was seen ten or more times. The chain couples TRBV27 to TRBJ2-1; 14 positions match TRBD2. Germline trimming cut 4 bases from V and 4 bases from J; bases unmatched to any gene: 6. The germline CDR1 and CDR2 sequences are MNHEY and SMNVEV (reference sequence). The CDR3 covers 17 residues. CDR3 region: CASSWGLAGVRYNEQFF. In DNA form, the CDR3 reads TGTGCCAGCAGTTGGGGACTAGCGGGAGTGCGGTACAATGAGCAGTTCTTC.

The chain couples TRBV20-1 to TRBJ2-4; the match to TRBD2 covers 8 bases. The CDR3 runs 12 residues. CDR1 and CDR2 (germline): DFQATT, SNEGSKA (reference sequence). After removal of 6 bases from V and 7 bases from J, the junction contained 5 bases not matched to a gene. CDR3 nucleotides: TGCAGTGCCGAACTAGCGGCCAACATTCAGTACTTC. It specifies CSAELAANIQYF.

There are a few counts of this clonotype. The gene calls are TRBV30 and TRBJ2-1; D not certain. Deletions cut 2 bases from V and 5 bases from J, with 10 bases between. The CDR3 loop spans 13 amino acids. Germline assignment: CDR1 GTSNPN and CDR2 SVGIG (reference sequence). CDR3 DNA sequence: TGTGCCTGGAGTAAAAAACAGAACAATGAGCAGTTCTTC. This gives the protein CAWSKKQNNEQFF.

The chain recombines TRBV4-3 with TRBJ2-5; D gene unclear. This CDR3 contains 14 residues. Germline V gene data show CDR1 as LGHNA and CDR2 as YSLEER. V was trimmed by 2 bases and J by 5 bases, leaving 12 bases between them. CDR3 residues: CASSQNSLEETQYF. In DNA, the CDR3 is TGCGCCAGCAGCCAAAACTCGCTCGAGGAGACCCAGTACTTC.